This is a list of T cell receptor beta chains from one sample in a study of tumor-infiltrating lymphocytes in primary liver carcinoma. Via MiXCR, TCRdb re-called the multiplex PCR reads, giving one row per CDR3 protein. The sample carries 90,000 to 140,000 distinct CDR3 sequences, roughly 80% recorded once. The sample taken for sequencing was liver tumor tissue from sampling region 3. The origin of the receptors is a man aged 40-49 years with primary liver carcinoma and hepatitis B virus infection. CDR3s include the opening cysteine and the closing phenylalanine or tryptophan. The D gene is left open where the match is weak. Size is stated for part of the rows, as once, few or many counts, or as a class when the clone is expanded.

>TRBV14|.|.|TRBJ2-1
CASSQGRGSSGQFF
TGTGCCAGCAGCCAAGGAAGGGGGTCGAGTGGGCAGTTCTTC
>TRBV6-6|TRBD1|.|TRBJ1-5
CASSYGDRVCNQPQHF
TGTGCCAGCAGTTACGGCGACAGGGTGTGTAATCAGCCCCAGCATTTT
>TRBV12-3/TRBV12-4|TRBD2|.|TRBJ2-5
CANSGGREEETPYF
TGTGCCAACAGCGGCGGACGGGAGGAAGAGACCCCATACTTC
>TRBV7-9|.|.|TRBJ2-1
CASSIGNTVDEQLF
TGTGCCAGCAGCATAGGAAATACAGTCGATGAGCAGCTCTTC
>TRBV7-8|TRBD2|.|TRBJ2-1
CASSPERGSYDERFF
TGTGCCAGCAGCCCAGAGCGGGGCTCCTACGATGAGCGGTTCTTC
>TRBV11-1|TRBD2|once|TRBJ2-4
CGNSFPGTTGTENIQYF
TGTGGCAACAGCTTTCCCGGGACTACCGGGACCGAAAACATTCAGTACTTC
>TRBV6-6|.|.|TRBJ2-7
CASSYSIPDSGDPMYF
TGTGCCAGCAGTTACTCTATCCCCGATTCGGGGGACCCTATGTACTTC
>TRBV29-1|.|.|TRBJ2-3
CSVEGEAGISDTQYF
TGCAGCGTTGAGGGCGAGGCCGGCATCTCTGATACGCAGTATTTT
>TRBV21-1|.|.|TRBJ1-5
CASTQVGTAYQSQHF
TGTGCCAGCACCCAAGTGGGGACGGCGTATCAGTCCCAACATTTT
>TRBV11-2|.|many|TRBJ2-5
CASSLDLIDSETQYF
TGTGCCAGCAGCTTAGATCTTATAGACTCAGAGACCCAGTACTTC
>TRBV6-1|.|few|TRBJ2-7
CANSGLYEQYF
TGTGCTAACAGCGGACTCTACGAGCAGTACTTC